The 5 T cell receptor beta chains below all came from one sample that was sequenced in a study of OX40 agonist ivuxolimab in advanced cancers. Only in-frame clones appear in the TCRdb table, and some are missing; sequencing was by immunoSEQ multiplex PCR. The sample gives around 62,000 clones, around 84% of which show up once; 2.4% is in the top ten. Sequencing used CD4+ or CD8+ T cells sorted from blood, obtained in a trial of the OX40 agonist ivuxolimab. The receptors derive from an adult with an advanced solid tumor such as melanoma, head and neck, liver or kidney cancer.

The CDR3: CASSSTTGLAAEAFF. CDR3 in DNA: TGTGCCAGCAGCTCAACCACAGGGTTAGCGGCTGAAGCTTTCTTT. J is TRBJ1-1 and V is TRBV7-8; weak D call: TRBD1 (6 bases). Germline V gene sequence: CDR1 SGHVS, CDR2 FQNEAQ. The CDR3 length is 15 residues. With 4 bases removed from V and 6 bases from J, the gap between germline ends came to 18 bases.

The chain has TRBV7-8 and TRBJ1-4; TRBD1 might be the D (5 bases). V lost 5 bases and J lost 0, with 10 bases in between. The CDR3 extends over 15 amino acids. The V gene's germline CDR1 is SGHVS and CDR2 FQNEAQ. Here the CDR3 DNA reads TGTGCCAGCAGCGGGGTAGGGGCAACTAATGAAAAACTGTTTTTT. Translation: CASSGVGATNEKLFF.

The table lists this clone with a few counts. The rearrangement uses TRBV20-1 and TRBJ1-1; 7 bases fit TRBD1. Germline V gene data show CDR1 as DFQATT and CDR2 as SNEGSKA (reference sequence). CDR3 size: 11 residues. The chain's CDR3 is CSSGQMIEAFF. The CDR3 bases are TGCAGCTCGGGACAGATGATTGAAGCTTTCTTT.

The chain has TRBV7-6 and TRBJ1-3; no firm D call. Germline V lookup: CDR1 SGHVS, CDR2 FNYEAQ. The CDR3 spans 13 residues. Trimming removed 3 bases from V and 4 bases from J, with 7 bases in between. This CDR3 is CASSFPGGNTIYF. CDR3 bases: TGTGCCAGCAGCTTCCCGGGAGGAAACACCATATATTTT.

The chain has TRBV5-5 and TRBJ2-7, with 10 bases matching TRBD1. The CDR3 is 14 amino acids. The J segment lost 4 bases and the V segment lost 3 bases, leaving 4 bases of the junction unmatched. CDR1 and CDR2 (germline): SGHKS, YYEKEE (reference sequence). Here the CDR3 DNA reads TGTGCCAGCAGCTCTCCGGGACAGGGGTACGAGCAGTACTTC. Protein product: CASSSPGQGYEQYF. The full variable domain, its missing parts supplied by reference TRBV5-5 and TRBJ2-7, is DAGVTQSPTHLIKTRGQQVTLRCSPISGHKSVSWYQQVLGQGPQFIFQYYEKEERGRGNFPDRFSARQFPNYSSELNVNALLLGDSALYLCASSSPGQGYEQYFGPGTRLTVT.